This TCR beta chain stems from a study of T cell responses to AZD1222 COVID-19 vaccine. For this clone: Its specificity is unknown.

Measured with immunoSEQ multiplex PCR; TCRdb has only the in-frame clones, and not every one. This table holds under 150,000 clones, over 85% found once. Regarding the study as a whole: Repertoires were collected only later (after the peak T cell response had occurred). White British ancestry dominated among donors, who included more females, and clonal diversity was possibly underestimated.

V dropped 4 bases and J dropped 5 bases, with 9 bases sitting between them. CDR1 and CDR2 from the germline V gene are DFQATT and SNEGSKA (reference sequence). The CDR3 contains 11 residues. V usage is TRBV20-1 and J usage is TRBJ2-7; no reliable D call. The sequences come from peripheral blood, collected on day 0 of AZD1222 vaccination. The TCR was taken from an adult in good health. The CDR3 reads CSATRQHEQYF. DNA for the CDR3: TGCAGTGCTACCAGGCAGCACGAGCAGTACTTC.